A single TCR beta chain is shown here with its context. No antigen is known for it. Trimming shortened V by 2 bases and J by 1 base, and 11 bases separated the two germline ends. The CDR3 consists of 15 residues. Germline assignment: CDR1 ENHRY and CDR2 SYGVKD. The data originate from a study of a mutant IDH1 vaccine in newly diagnosed glioma. The wider study: Onset of vaccination occurred 4-6 weeks following radiotherapy alone, or with temozolomide cycles. Earlier care involved radiotherapy, temozolomide, or both, and the majority received both. Study-level results: No link was apparently found between pseudoprogression and changes in top peripheral T cell clonotypes.

Sequencing was performed with immunoSEQ multiplex PCR; in TCRdb, only in-frame clones are kept and a portion is missing. The top ten clones hold 13% of a sample with approximately 70,000 clones, under 90% of them seen once. Time point described: week 23, last vaccination. Each vaccine dose was 300 ug of mutant IDH1 20-mer peptide, with topical imiquimod. Tumors from donors were new WHO grade 3 or 4 IDH1-mutant astrocytomas with ATRX loss. Sequenced material: PBMCs, taken from a glioma patient whose treatment included an IDH1 peptide vaccine. V and J are TRBV10-3 and TRBJ1-1, with D unclear. This clonotype was sampled from a man aged 18 to 30 with glioma. For the CDR3, the DNA is TGTGCCATCAGTGAGGACATGATAGGGAACACTGAAGCTTTCTTT. Translated, it gives CAISEDMIGNTEAFF.